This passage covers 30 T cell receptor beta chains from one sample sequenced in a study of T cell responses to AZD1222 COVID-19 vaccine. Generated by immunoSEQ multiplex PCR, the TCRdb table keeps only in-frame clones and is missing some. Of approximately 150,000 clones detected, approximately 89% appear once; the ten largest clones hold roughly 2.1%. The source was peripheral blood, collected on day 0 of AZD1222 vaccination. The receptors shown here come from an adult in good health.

CDR3 DNA: TGTGCCAGCAGTCCTGCGGGGCGCGGGAATTCACCCCTCCACTTT. Residues: CASSPAGRGNSPLHF. This rearrangement joins TRBV9 to TRBJ1-6, with D perhaps matching TRBD1 (5 bases). Germline-derived CDR1 and CDR2 are SGDLS and YYNGEE. V dropped 5 bases and J dropped 7 bases, with 16 bases sitting between them. CDR3 size: 15 residues.

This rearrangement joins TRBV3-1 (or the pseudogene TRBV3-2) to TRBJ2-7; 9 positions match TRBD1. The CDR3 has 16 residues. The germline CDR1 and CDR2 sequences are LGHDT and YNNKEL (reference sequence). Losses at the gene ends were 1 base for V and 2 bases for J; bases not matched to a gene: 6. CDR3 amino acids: CASSQGGWDRAYEQYF. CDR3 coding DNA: TGTGCCAGCAGCCAAGGGGGTTGGGACAGGGCCTACGAGCAGTACTTC.

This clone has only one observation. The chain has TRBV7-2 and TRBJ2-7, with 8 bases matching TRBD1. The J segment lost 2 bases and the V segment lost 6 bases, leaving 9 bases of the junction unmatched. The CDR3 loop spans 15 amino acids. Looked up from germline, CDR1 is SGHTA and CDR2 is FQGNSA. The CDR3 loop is CASRPTGDGTYEQYF. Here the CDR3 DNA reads TGTGCCAGCAGGCCGACAGGGGATGGAACCTACGAGCAGTACTTC.

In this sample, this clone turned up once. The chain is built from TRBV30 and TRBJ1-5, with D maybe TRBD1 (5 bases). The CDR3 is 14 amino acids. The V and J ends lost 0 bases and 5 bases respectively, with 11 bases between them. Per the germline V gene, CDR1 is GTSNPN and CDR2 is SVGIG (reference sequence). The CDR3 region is CAWSVGMGDQPQHF. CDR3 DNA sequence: TGTGCCTGGAGTGTAGGGATGGGGGATCAGCCCCAGCATTTT.

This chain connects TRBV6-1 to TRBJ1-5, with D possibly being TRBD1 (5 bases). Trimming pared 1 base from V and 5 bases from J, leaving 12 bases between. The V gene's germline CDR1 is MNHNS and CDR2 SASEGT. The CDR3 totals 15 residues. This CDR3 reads CASSEGAGWYQPQHF. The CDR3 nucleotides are TGTGCCAGCAGTGAAGGCGCAGGGTGGTATCAGCCCCAGCATTTT.

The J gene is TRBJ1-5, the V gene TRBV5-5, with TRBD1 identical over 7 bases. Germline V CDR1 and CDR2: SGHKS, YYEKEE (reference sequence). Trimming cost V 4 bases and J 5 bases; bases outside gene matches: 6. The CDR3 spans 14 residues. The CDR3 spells CASSLGGEDQPQHF. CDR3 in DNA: TGTGCCAGCAGCCTAGGGGGCGAGGATCAGCCCCAGCATTTT.

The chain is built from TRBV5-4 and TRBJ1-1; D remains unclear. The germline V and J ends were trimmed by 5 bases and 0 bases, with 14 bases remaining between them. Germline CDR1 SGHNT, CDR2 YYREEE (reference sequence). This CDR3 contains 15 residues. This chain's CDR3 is CASSRIRDLNTEAFF. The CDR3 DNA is TGTGCCAGCAGTCGAATCCGGGATTTGAACACTGAAGCTTTCTTT.

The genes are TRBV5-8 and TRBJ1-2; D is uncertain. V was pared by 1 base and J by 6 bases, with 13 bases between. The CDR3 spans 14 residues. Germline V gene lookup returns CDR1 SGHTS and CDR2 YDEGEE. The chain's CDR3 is CASSLKKTGHGYTF. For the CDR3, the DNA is TGTGCCAGCAGCTTGAAAAAAACCGGCCATGGCTACACCTTC.

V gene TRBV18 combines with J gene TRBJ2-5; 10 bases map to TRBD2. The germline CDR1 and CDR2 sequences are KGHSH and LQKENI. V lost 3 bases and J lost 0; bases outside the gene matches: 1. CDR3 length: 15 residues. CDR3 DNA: TGTGCCAGCTCACCTAGCGGGAGGTACCAAGAGACCCAGTACTTC. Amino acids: CASSPSGRYQETQYF. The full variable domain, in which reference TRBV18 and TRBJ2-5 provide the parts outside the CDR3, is NAGVMQNPRHLVRRRGQEARLRCSPMKGHSHVYWYRQLPEEGLKFMVYLQKENIIDESGMPKERFSAEFPKEGPSILRIQQVVRGDSAAYFCASSPSGRYQETQYFGPGTRLLVL.

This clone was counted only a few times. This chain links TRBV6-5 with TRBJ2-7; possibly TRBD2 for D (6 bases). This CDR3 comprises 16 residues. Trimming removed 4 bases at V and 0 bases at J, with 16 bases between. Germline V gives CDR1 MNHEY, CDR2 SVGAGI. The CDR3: CASSWETAGGSYEQYF. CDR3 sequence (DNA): TGTGCCAGCAGTTGGGAGACAGCCGGGGGCTCCTACGAGCAGTACTTC.

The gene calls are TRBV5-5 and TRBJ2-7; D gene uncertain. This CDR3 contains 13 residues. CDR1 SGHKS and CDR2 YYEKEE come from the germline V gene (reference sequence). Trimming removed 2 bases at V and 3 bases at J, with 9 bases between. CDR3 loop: CASSFSAYYEQYF. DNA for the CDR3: TGTGCCAGCAGCTTCTCGGCTTACTACGAGCAGTACTTC.

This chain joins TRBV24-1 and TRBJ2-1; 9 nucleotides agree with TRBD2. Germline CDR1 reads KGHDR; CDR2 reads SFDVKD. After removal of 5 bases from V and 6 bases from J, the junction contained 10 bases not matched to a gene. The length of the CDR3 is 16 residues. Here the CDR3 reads CATSGGVSGRINEQFF. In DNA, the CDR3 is TGTGCCACCAGTGGTGGCGTTAGCGGGAGAATCAATGAGCAGTTCTTC.

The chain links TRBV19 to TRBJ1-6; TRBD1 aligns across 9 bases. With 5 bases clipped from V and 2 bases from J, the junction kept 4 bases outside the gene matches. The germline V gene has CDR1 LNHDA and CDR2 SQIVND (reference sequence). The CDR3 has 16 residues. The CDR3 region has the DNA TGTGCCAGTAGTCACAGACAGGGGGCCTATAATTCACCCCTCCACTTT. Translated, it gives CASSHRQGAYNSPLHF.

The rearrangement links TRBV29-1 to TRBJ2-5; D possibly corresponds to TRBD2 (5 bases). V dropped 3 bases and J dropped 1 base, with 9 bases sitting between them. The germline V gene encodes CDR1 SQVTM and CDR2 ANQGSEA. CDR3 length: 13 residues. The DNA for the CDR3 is TGCAGCGTTGAGAGGGCCCCCCAAGAGACCCAGTACTTC. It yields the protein CSVERAPQETQYF.

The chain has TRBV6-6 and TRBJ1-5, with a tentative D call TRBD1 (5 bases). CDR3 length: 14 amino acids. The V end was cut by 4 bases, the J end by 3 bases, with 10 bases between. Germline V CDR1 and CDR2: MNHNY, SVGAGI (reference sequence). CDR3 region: CASSSGSLNQPQHF. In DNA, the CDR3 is TGTGCCAGCAGTTCAGGGAGTCTCAATCAGCCCCAGCATTTT.

The CDR3 here is CASSYPQGAYNIQYF. The CDR3 DNA is TGTGCCAGCAGTTACCCCCAGGGGGCGTATAACATTCAGTACTTC. The V call is TRBV6-6, the J call TRBJ2-4; TRBD1 aligns across 8 bases. V was clipped by 2 bases and J by 7 bases; unmatched bases: 7. Germline CDR1 and CDR2: MNHNY and SVGAGI (reference sequence). This CDR3 contains 15 residues.

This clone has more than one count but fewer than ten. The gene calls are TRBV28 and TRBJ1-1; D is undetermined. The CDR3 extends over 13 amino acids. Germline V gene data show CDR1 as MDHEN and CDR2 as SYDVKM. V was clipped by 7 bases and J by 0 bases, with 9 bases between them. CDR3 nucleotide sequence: TGTGCCAGCACCCTATTGATGAACACTGAAGCTTTCTTT. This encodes CASTLLMNTEAFF. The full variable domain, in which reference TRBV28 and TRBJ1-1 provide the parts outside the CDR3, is DVKVTQSSRYLVKRTGEKVFLECVQDMDHENMFWYRQDPGLGLRLIYFSYDVKMKEKGDIPEGYSVSREKKERFSLILESASTNQTSMYLCASTLLMNTEAFFGQGTRLTVV.

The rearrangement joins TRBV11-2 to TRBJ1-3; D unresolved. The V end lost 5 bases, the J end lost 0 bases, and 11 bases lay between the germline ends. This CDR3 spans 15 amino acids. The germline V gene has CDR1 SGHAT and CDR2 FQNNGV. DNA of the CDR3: TGTGCCAGCAGCCTGGGGTCTGTCTCTGGAAACACCATATATTTT. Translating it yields CASSLGSVSGNTIYF.

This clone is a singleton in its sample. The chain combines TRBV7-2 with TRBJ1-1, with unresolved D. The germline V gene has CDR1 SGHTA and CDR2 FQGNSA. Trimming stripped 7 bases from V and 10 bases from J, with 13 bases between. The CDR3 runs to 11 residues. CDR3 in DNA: TGTGCCAGCACCGCTTTCGATATAGCTTTCTTT. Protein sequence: CASTAFDIAFF.

The CDR3 region has the DNA TGCAGCGCCTACCCCTCGAATGGCTACACCTTC. It codes for CSAYPSNGYTF. The V call is TRBV29-1, the J call TRBJ1-2; D is uncertain. The V and J ends lost 7 bases and 6 bases respectively, with 12 bases between them. CDR1 is SQVTM, CDR2 ANQGSEA, per germline. CDR3 length equals 11 residues.

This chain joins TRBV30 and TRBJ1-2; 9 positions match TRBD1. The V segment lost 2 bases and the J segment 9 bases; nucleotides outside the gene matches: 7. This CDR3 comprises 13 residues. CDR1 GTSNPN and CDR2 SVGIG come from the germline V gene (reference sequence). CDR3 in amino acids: CAWSPGDRESYTF. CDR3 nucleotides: TGTGCCTGGAGTCCTGGGGACAGGGAGAGCTACACCTTC. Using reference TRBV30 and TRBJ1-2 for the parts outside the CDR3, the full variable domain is SQTIHQWPATLVQPVGSPLSLECTVEGTSNPNLYWYRQAAGRGLQLLFYSVGIGQISSEVPQNLSASRPQDRQFILSSKKLLLSDSGFYLCAWSPGDRESYTFGSGTRLTVV.

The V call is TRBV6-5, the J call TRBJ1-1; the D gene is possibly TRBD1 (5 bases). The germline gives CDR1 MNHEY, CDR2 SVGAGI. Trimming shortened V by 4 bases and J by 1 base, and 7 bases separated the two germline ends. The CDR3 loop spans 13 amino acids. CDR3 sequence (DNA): TGTGCCAGCAGTTTGGGGACGAACACTGAAGCTTTCTTT. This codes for CASSLGTNTEAFF.

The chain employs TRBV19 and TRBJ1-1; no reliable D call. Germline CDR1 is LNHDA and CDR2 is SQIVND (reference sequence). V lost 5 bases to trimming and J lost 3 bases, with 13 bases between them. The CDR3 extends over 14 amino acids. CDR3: CASSVYGMDTEAFF. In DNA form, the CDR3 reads TGTGCCAGTAGTGTATACGGTATGGACACTGAAGCTTTCTTT.

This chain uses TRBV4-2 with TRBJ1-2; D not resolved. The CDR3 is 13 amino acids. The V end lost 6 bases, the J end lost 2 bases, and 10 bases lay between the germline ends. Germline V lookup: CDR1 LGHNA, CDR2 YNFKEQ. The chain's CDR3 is CASRWRTNYGYTF. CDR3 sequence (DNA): TGTGCCAGCAGATGGCGGACGAACTATGGCTACACCTTC.

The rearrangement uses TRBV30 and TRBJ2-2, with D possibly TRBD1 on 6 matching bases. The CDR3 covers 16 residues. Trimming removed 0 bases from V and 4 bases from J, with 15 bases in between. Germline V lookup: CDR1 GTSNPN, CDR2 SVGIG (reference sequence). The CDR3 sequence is CAWSVRQGLGTGELFF. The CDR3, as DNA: TGTGCCTGGAGTGTACGGCAGGGGCTAGGCACCGGGGAGCTGTTTTTT.

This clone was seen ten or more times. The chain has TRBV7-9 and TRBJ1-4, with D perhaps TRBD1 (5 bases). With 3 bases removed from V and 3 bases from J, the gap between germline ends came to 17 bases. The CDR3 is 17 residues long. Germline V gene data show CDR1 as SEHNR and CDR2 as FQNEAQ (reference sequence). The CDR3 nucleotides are TGTGCCAGCAGCTTCCCAGGAGGGGATGGGGCTAATGAAAAACTGTTTTTT. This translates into CASSFPGGDGANEKLFF.

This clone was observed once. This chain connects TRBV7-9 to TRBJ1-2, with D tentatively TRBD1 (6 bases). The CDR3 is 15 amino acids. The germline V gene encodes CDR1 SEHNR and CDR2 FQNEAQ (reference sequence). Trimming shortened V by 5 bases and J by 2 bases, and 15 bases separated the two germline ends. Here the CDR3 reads CASSPTQGPNYGYTF. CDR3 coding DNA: TGTGCCAGCAGCCCAACACAGGGCCCGAACTATGGCTACACCTTC.

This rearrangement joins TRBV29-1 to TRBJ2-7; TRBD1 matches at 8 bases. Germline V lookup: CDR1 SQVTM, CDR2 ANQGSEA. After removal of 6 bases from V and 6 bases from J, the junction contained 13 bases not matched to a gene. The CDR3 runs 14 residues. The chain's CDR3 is CSVSLWTGSREQYF. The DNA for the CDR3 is TGCAGCGTCTCCCTCTGGACAGGGAGCCGCGAGCAGTACTTC.

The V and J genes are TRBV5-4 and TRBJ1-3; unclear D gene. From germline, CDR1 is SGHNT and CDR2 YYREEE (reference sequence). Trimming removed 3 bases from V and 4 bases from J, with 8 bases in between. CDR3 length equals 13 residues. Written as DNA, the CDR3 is TGTGCCAGCAGCTCCAGTATGGGAAACACCATATATTTT. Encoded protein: CASSSSMGNTIYF.

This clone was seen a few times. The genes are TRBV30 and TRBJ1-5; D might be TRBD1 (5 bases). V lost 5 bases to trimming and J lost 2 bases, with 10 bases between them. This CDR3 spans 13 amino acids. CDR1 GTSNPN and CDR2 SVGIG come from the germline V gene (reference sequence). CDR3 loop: CAWGWGGNQPQHF. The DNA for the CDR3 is TGTGCCTGGGGATGGGGGGGCAATCAGCCCCAGCATTTT.